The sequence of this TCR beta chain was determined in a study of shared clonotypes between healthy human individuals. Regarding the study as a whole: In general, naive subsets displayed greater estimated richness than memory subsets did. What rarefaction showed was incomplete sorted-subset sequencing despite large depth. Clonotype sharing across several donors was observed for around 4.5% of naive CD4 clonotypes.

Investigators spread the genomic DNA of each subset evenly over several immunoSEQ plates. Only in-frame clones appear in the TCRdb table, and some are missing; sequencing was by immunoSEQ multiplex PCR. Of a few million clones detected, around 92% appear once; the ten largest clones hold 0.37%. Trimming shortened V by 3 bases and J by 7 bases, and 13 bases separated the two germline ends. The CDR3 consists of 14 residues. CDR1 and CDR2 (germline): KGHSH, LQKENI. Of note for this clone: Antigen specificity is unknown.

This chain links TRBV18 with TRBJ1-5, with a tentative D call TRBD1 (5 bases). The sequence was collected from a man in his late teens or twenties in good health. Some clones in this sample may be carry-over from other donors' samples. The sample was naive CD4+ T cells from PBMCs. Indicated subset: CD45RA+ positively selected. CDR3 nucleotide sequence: TGTGCCAGCTCACCGGAGGGGAGGAGACAGCCCCAGCATTTT. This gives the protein CASSPEGRRQPQHF.